A selection of T cell receptor beta chains follows, all from one sample in a study of blood T cell repertoires in COVID-19. Profiling relied on immunoSEQ multiplex PCR, and the TCRdb table lists in-frame clones only, not all of them. Found here are about 68,000 clones, roughly 88% of them singletons; the top ten hold around 2%. Sequencing was done on a sample of peripheral blood. These receptors came from a human donor in a cohort sampled during active COVID-19. Both conserved end residues are part of each CDR3. Fields, in order: J gene, clone size, D gene, V gene, CDR3 DNA, CDR3 protein. The D gene is left open where the match is weak. Some rows have no size entry. The others give once, few or many, or a class for an expanded clone.

TRBJ2-7 - - TRBV5-1 TGCGCCAGCAGCTTGCCGGTTACCCTCTACGAGCAGTACTTC CASSLPVTLYEQYF
TRBJ1-4 once - TRBV19 TGTGCCAGTAGTCGACAGAGTGCAACTAATGAAAAACTGTTTTTT CASSRQSATNEKLFF
TRBJ2-2 - - TRBV5-4 TGTGCCAGCAGCTCCAGTGGGGGGTATAGCGGGGAGCTGTTTTTT CASSSSGGYSGELFF
TRBJ2-2 few TRBD2 TRBV7-2 TGTGCCAGCAGCTTACGTCTAGCGGGAACCGGGGAGCTGTTTTTT CASSLRLAGTGELFF
TRBJ2-3 - - TRBV9 TGTGCCAGCAGCGAGGGGGATACGCAGTATTTT CASSEGDTQYF
TRBJ2-7 - TRBD1 TRBV30 TGTGCCTGGAGTGATCCGGGACAGGTAACCTACGAGCAGTACTTC CAWSDPGQVTYEQYF
TRBJ2-3 - - TRBV10-1 TGCGCCAGCAGTGCACGGGCGGGGGCTAGCACAGATACGCAGTATTTT CASSARAGASTDTQYF
TRBJ2-5 once - TRBV7-2 TGTGCCAGCAGCAGACGGGCTCCAAGGGGGGAGACCCAGTACTTC CASSRRAPRGETQYF
TRBJ1-3 - TRBD1 TRBV3-1/TRBV3-2 TGTGCCAGCAGCCGTGGACAGGCTTACTCTGGAAACACCATATATTTT CASSRGQAYSGNTIYF
TRBJ1-5 - TRBD1 TRBV2 TGTGCCAGCCTCGGGGACAGGGTCCCTTTCAATCAGCCCCAGCATTTT CASLGDRVPFNQPQHF
TRBJ1-1 - TRBD1 TRBV5-1 TGCGCCAGCAGCTTGGCCGGGACAGGGTCATTTGGTCTCATGAACACTGAAGCTTTCTTT CASSLAGTGSFGLMNTEAFF
TRBJ2-7 few - TRBV28 TGTGCCAGTAGTCCCGCAGAAGTACAGGGGAGGTACGAGCAGTACTTC CASSPAEVQGRYEQYF
TRBJ1-4 - TRBD1 TRBV28 TGTGCCAGCAGTTTACCACCGGACAGGTTGGAGGAAAAACTGTTTTTT CASSLPPDRLEEKLFF
TRBJ1-1 - TRBD1 TRBV5-5 TGTGCCAGCAGCATCGGGGACAGGGGGCTGAGCACTGAAGCTTTCTTT CASSIGDRGLSTEAFF
TRBJ2-3 - - TRBV10-1 TGCGCCAGCAGTCATCTGGGGGCCAGCACAGATACGCAGTATTTT CASSHLGASTDTQYF
TRBJ1-1 - - TRBV4-1 TGCGCCCGCAGCCGACCGGGAGGGGAGGTGAACACTGAAGCTTTCTTT CARSRPGGEVNTEAFF
TRBJ2-7 - TRBD2 TRBV6-6 TGTGCCAGCAGCCGGAAGCGGGAGGGCGTATACGAGCAGTACTTC CASSRKREGVYEQYF
TRBJ2-4 - - TRBV6-2/TRBV6-3 TGTGCCAGCAGTTACTGGGCAAGGTCAGCCAAAAACATTCAGTACTTC CASSYWARSAKNIQYF
TRBJ2-2 - TRBD2 TRBV5-8 TGTGCCAGCAGCCAACCTTCGGGGGGGCCAACCGGGGAGCTGTTTTTT CASSQPSGGPTGELFF
TRBJ2-5 - - TRBV5-1 TGCGCCAGCAGCTCCTCCGACCCGCGGAAAGAGACCCAGTACTTC CASSSSDPRKETQYF
TRBJ2-7 - - TRBV25-1 TGTGCCAGCAGTGTACCAGGGGCCTACGAGCAGTACTTC CASSVPGAYEQYF
TRBJ1-4 - TRBD1 TRBV6-5 TGTGCCAGCAGTTACGGACAGGGTAATGAAAAACTGTTTTTT CASSYGQGNEKLFF
TRBJ1-1 - - TRBV12-1 TGTGCCAGCAGCTCGCTCCTTCAGGTTATGAACACTGAAGCTTTCTTT CASSSLLQVMNTEAFF
TRBJ1-1 - - TRBV5-4 TGTGCCAGCAGCTTGGGAGGATCTCTTGGGGCCTTAGTTGAAGCTTTCTTT CASSLGGSLGALVEAFF
TRBJ1-3 - - TRBV24-1 TGTGCCACCAGTGACTCTCAGGATTCCTCTGGAAACACCATATATTTT CATSDSQDSSGNTIYF
TRBJ2-3 once TRBD2 TRBV9 TGTGCCAGCAGCGATTCCGGGACTACTATCACAGATACGCAGTATTTT CASSDSGTTITDTQYF
TRBJ1-2 - - TRBV6-2/TRBV6-3 TGTGCCAGCAGTTACAGACAGGACTATGGCTACACCTTC CASSYRQDYGYTF
TRBJ2-5 - TRBD2 TRBV4-1 TGCGCCAGCAGCCAAGTTCGACGGGAGGGCCTAATAAGCCAAGAGACCCAGTACTTC CASSQVRREGLISQETQYF
TRBJ1-1 - - TRBV20-1 TGCAGTGTGCGTAAGAACACTGAAGCTTTCTTT CSVRKNTEAFF
TRBJ2-3 - TRBD2 TRBV4-1 TGCGCCAGCAGCTTCAGGGCCACTAGCGGGGCAGATACGCAGTATTTT CASSFRATSGADTQYF
TRBJ2-2 - TRBD2 TRBV29-1 TGCAGCGTTGGAACTAGCGGGAGTAACACCGGGGAGCTGTTTTTT CSVGTSGSNTGELFF
TRBJ2-7 - - TRBV6-6 TGTGCCAGCAGTTTAGCAGGGTACGAGCAGTACTTC CASSLAGYEQYF
TRBJ1-1 - - TRBV18 TGTGCCAGCTCACCGAAACAGATGAACACTGAAGCTTTCTTT CASSPKQMNTEAFF
TRBJ1-2 - TRBD1 TRBV6-5 TGTGCCAGCAGTTATCTCCGGACAGGGGGCGCGAGTGGCTACACCTTC CASSYLRTGGASGYTF
TRBJ1-1 few - TRBV7-2 TGTGCCAGCAGCCCACCCACAGGGACCACTGAAGCTTTCTTT CASSPPTGTTEAFF
TRBJ1-3 - TRBD1 TRBV30 TGTGCCTGGAGCTGGACAGGGTCCTCTGGAAACACCATATATTTT CAWSWTGSSGNTIYF
TRBJ2-6 - - TRBV28 TGTGCCAGCAGTACGACCGGGACACTGCCGAGGCTGTCTGGGGCCAACGTCCTGACTTTC CASSTTGTLPRLSGANVLTF
TRBJ1-1 - TRBD1 TRBV6-6 TGTGCCAGCCGGGACAGGGGGAAGGTAACTGAAGCTTTCTTT CASRDRGKVTEAFF
TRBJ2-7 - - TRBV2 TGTGCCAGCAGGGAAGGTCAGGGATCAGGTTACGAGCAGTACTTC CASREGQGSGYEQYF
TRBJ2-2 - TRBD2 TRBV27 TGTGCCAGCAGCCCGGGACTAGCGGGAGGTTACACCGGGGAGCTGTTTTTT CASSPGLAGGYTGELFF
TRBJ2-5 - - TRBV27 TGTGCCAGCAGTTACAGGGTCACAGGGACCCAGTACTTC CASSYRVTGTQYF
TRBJ2-6 - - TRBV3-1/TRBV3-2 TGTGCCAGCAGCCCTTTTGCGGCGACCGGGGCCAACGTCCTGACTTTC CASSPFAATGANVLTF
TRBJ1-6 - - TRBV27 TGTGCCAGCAGGGGCCCCTTAGGAAATTCTTATAATTCACCCCTCCACTTT CASRGPLGNSYNSPLHF
TRBJ2-1 - - TRBV24-1 TGTGCCACCGCTCCACCGCAGGTTTCCTCCAATGAGCAGTTCTTC CATAPPQVSSNEQFF
TRBJ2-1 - TRBD1 TRBV9 TGTGCCAGCAGCGTAGACAGGGGGCGAGGGAATGAGCAGTTCTTC CASSVDRGRGNEQFF
TRBJ2-7 - - TRBV4-3 TGCGCCAGCAGCCAAGATGCGGCGGAGAACTCCTACGAGCAGTACTTC CASSQDAAENSYEQYF
TRBJ1-1 few - TRBV19 TGTGCCAGTAGCCGGGATCTAAACACTGAAGCTTTCTTT CASSRDLNTEAFF
TRBJ2-7 few - TRBV7-9 TGTGCCAGCAGCCCGACTACGACGGGTTACGAGCAGTACTTC CASSPTTTGYEQYF
TRBJ2-3 - - TRBV2 TGTGCCAGCAACTTACAGGCCCTTTCCACAGATACGCAGTATTTT CASNLQALSTDTQYF
TRBJ2-5 - - TRBV7-9 TGTGCCAGCAGCACCACAGGGTCCCCCTCCCAGACCCAGTACTTC CASSTTGSPSQTQYF
TRBJ2-3 - - TRBV6-6 TGTGCCAGCAGTCGTCGACTAGGGCAGGACCGCACAGATACGCAGTATTTT CASSRRLGQDRTDTQYF
TRBJ2-5 - - TRBV7-9 TGTGCCAGCAGCCGAGAGACCCAGTACTTC CASSRETQYF
TRBJ2-5 once - TRBV7-2 TGTGCCAGCAGCTTAGACCCAGGGTGGGAGACCCAGTACTTC CASSLDPGWETQYF
TRBJ1-6 - - TRBV30 TGTGCCTGGAGACCCGGGGTAAATAATTCACCCCTCCACTTT CAWRPGVNNSPLHF
TRBJ1-6 - - TRBV27 TGTGCCAGCAGTTTCAATCAGGGTGACAATTCACCCCTCCACTTT CASSFNQGDNSPLHF